The 8 T cell receptor beta chains in this list originate from one sample, sequenced in a study of blood T cells in healthy people across ages. A second PCR of roughly 7 to 11 cycles used a sample-barcoded 5' primer and a J-beta primer mix. TCRdb re-analysed the 5' RACE reads in MiXCR, keeping a single row per CDR3 protein. Of under 2 million distinct CDR3 sequences listed, roughly a third are singletons. The sequencing sample was made of blood. These receptors all stem from a woman in her 30s in good health.

The V call is TRBV5-4, the J call TRBJ2-5; 9 nucleotides line up with TRBD2. V shed 10 bases and J 5 bases; nucleotides not matched to a gene: 3. The germline gives CDR1 SGHNT, CDR2 YYREEE (reference sequence). The CDR3 sequence is 11 residues long. The CDR3 nucleotides read TGTGCCGGTAGCGGGGGCGAGACCCAGTACTTC. Its protein product is CAGSGGETQYF.

This clonotype was counted only a few times. An end of the junction does not agree with germline; a read error may underlie this. This chain connects TRBV27 to TRBJ2-1, with D unclear. Per germline, CDR1 MNHEY and CDR2 SMNVEV (reference sequence). The CDR3 covers 14 residues. CDR3 protein: CASSQSLRAYEQFF. The CDR3 DNA follows: TGTGCCAGCAGCCAATCCCTTCGAGCGTATGAGCAGTTTTTC.

This clonotype was seen a handful of times. The chain has TRBV27 and TRBJ2-7; D gene uncertain. The germline V gene has CDR1 MNHEY and CDR2 SMNVEV (reference sequence). V was clipped by 4 bases and J by 6 bases, with 10 bases between them. The CDR3 sequence is 12 residues long. The DNA of the CDR3 is TGTGCCAGCAGTTCTCTCGGCGTCGAGCAGTACTTC. Its translation: CASSSLGVEQYF.

This rearrangement joins TRBV28 to TRBJ2-5; 8 bases are a match to TRBD2. This CDR3 contains 14 residues. In germline, CDR1 is MDHEN, CDR2 SYDVKM. Germline trimming cut 2 bases from V and 4 bases from J; bases unmatched to any gene: 3. CDR3 region: CASSLSGSLETQYF. The CDR3 nucleotides read TGTGCCAGCAGTTTAAGCGGGAGTTTAGAGACCCAGTACTTC.

There are a few counts of this clonotype. The chain combines TRBV6-5 with TRBJ2-5; 9 bases agree with TRBD1. This CDR3 contains 14 residues. The V gene end was trimmed by 5 bases and the J gene end by 4 bases; junction bases not matched to a gene: 5. CDR1 and CDR2 from the germline V gene are MNHEY and SVGAGI. CDR3: CASSDTGGGETQYF. The CDR3 region has the DNA TGTGCCAGCAGTGACACAGGGGGCGGAGAGACCCAGTACTTC.

The V and J genes are TRBV27 and TRBJ2-3, with TRBD2 matching 13 bases. The CDR3 spans 15 residues. After removal of 5 bases from V and 4 bases from J, the junction contained 3 bases not matched to a gene. Germline-derived CDR1 and CDR2 are MNHEY and SMNVEV (reference sequence). The CDR3 loop is CASSGTSGIADTQYF. CDR3 bases: TGTGCCAGCAGTGGGACTAGCGGGATCGCAGATACGCAGTATTTT.

In this sample, this clonotype turned up a few times. V gene TRBV25-1 combines with J gene TRBJ2-6, with no clear D. Germline V CDR1 and CDR2: MGHDK, SYGVNS. The V end lost 7 bases, the J end lost 4 bases, and 8 bases lay between the germline ends. The CDR3 covers 13 residues. The CDR3 spells CASMVSGANVLTF. CDR3 in DNA: TGTGCCAGCATGGTGTCCGGGGCCAACGTCCTGACTTTC. Full variable domain (rest looked up from reference TRBV25-1 and TRBJ2-6): EADIYQTPRYLVIGTGKKITLECSQTMGHDKMYWYQQDPGMELHLIHYSYGVNSTEKGDLSSESTVSRIRTEHFPLTLESARPSHTSQYLCASMVSGANVLTFGAGSRLTVL.

This chain uses TRBV7-8 with TRBJ2-7; 12 bases are shared with TRBD1. Germline values: CDR1 SGHVS, CDR2 FQNEAQ. The CDR3 sequence is 15 residues long. After removal of 5 bases from V and 4 bases from J, the junction contained 6 bases not matched to a gene. CDR3 bases: TGTGCCAGCAGCCAGGGACAGGGGGCACGTTACGAGCAGTACTTC. This sequence encodes CASSQGQGARYEQYF.